One sample yielded the 18 T cell receptor beta chains listed below, sequenced in a study of cytomegalovirus exposure and HLA in healthy donors. PCR involved 60 Vbeta and 13 Jbeta primers. Only in-frame clones appear in the TCRdb table, and some are missing; sequencing was by immunoSEQ multiplex PCR. Here the sample spans 250,000 to 350,000 clones, 72% being singletons. The sample was PBMCs. These receptors all stem from a female donor in good health and CMV-seronegative.

The chain links TRBV7-3 to TRBJ2-2, with D possibly matching TRBD2 (6 bases). CDR3 size: 15 residues. Germline lookup yields CDR1 SGHTA and CDR2 FQGTGA. V lost 6 bases, J lost 0 bases, and 11 bases lay in between. The CDR3 here is CASRRGTTNTGELFF. The DNA for the CDR3 is TGTGCCAGCAGACGCGGGACGACGAACACCGGGGAGCTGTTTTTT.

The genes are TRBV21-1 and TRBJ2-6; the table's D gene call, TRBD2, was not cross checked with the DNA. TRBV21-1 is recorded as a pseudogene. The CDR3 spans 20 residues. Here the CDR3 DNA reads TGTGCCAGCAGCACCCCAAAGGTACGCGGGGGACACTCTGGGGCCAACGTCCTGACTTTC. Protein: CASSTPKVRGGHSGANVLTF.

This rearrangement joins TRBV27 to TRBJ2-3, with 11 bases that match TRBD1. Germline lookup yields CDR1 MNHEY and CDR2 SMNVEV (reference sequence). Losses at the gene ends were 8 bases for V and 6 bases for J; bases not matched to a gene: 1. The CDR3 is made up of 12 amino acids. The DNA of the CDR3 is TGTGCCAGCCGGACAGGGGGCGATACGCAGTATTTT. Translation: CASRTGGDTQYF.

The chain combines TRBV5-1 with TRBJ2-7, with TRBD1 matching 9 bases. The CDR3 has 18 amino acids. Per the germline V gene, CDR1 is SGHRS and CDR2 is YFSETQ. After removal of 3 bases from V and 3 bases from J, the junction contained 16 bases not matched to a gene. The CDR3 DNA sequence: TGCGCCAGCAGCTCGACAGGGGGAAAAAAGGTCGACCACTACGAGCAGTACTTC. This gives the protein CASSSTGGKKVDHYEQYF.

V usage is TRBV9 and J usage is TRBJ2-5, with 10 bases lining up with TRBD2. The J call may be faulty, since TRBJ2-7 better matches the DNA end. The CDR3 is 15 residues long. CDR1 SGDLS and CDR2 YYNGEE come from the germline V gene. CDR3 sequence (DNA): TGTGCCAGCAGCCCACCACTAGCGGGGTATAACGAGCAGTACTTC. Protein: CASSPPLAGYNEQYF.

This clone came up once. The V call is TRBV30, the J call TRBJ1-1; D gene unclear. The CDR3 has 13 residues. Trimming took 1 base from V and 1 from J, leaving 7 bases between them. The germline CDR1 and CDR2 sequences are GTSNPN and SVGIG (reference sequence). CDR3 DNA sequence: TGTGCCTGGAGTGGTCTAGCGAACACTGAAGCTTTCTTT. Protein: CAWSGLANTEAFF. Looking up the rest from reference TRBV30 and TRBJ1-1 gives the full variable domain: SQTIHQWPATLVQPVGSPLSLECTVEGTSNPNLYWYRQAAGRGLQLLFYSVGIGQISSEVPQNLSASRPQDRQFILSSKKLLLSDSGFYLCAWSGLANTEAFFGQGTRLTVV.

V is TRBV27 and J is TRBJ2-2, with 8 bases that match TRBD2. The V and J ends lost 3 bases and 8 bases, in that order; junction bases with no gene match: 8. The CDR3 sequence is 15 residues long. CDR1 and CDR2 (germline): MNHEY, SMNVEV (reference sequence). The CDR3 DNA follows: TGTGCCAGCAGTTTGACGGGAGGGCCATTTGGGGAGCTGTTTTTT. This translates into CASSLTGGPFGELFF.

Only one count was recorded for this clone. The chain is built from TRBV30 and TRBJ2-2, with D perhaps matching TRBD1 (5 bases). Trimming took off 0 bases at V and 1 base at J, with 9 bases between the two ends. This CDR3 comprises 15 residues. Germline lookup yields CDR1 GTSNPN and CDR2 SVGIG (reference sequence). The CDR3, as DNA: TGTGCCTGGAGTGTACTCACAGGGAACACCGGGGAGCTGTTTTTT. Translated, it gives CAWSVLTGNTGELFF.

This chain connects TRBV6-1 to TRBJ2-7; 10 bases agree with TRBD1. Per germline, CDR1 MNHNS and CDR2 SASEGT. The V segment lost 4 bases and the J segment 1 base; nucleotides outside the gene matches: 4. This CDR3 spans 15 amino acids. CDR3 coding DNA: TGTGCCAGCAGTGGCCGGGACAGGGGATCCTACGAGCAGTACTTC. Translated, it gives CASSGRDRGSYEQYF.

This clone was detected once. The CDR3 reads CASTSARRGNEQFF. As DNA, the CDR3 is TGTGCCAGCACCAGCGCCAGAAGAGGCAATGAGCAGTTCTTC. The chain employs TRBV27 and TRBJ2-1; unclear D gene. The germline V gene has CDR1 MNHEY and CDR2 SMNVEV (reference sequence). The CDR3 consists of 14 residues. The germline V and J ends were trimmed by 7 bases and 6 bases, with 16 bases remaining between them.

This clone came up a few times. The V call is TRBV7-9, the J call TRBJ2-7; no clear D gene. The CDR3 runs 14 residues. CDR1 SEHNR and CDR2 FQNEAQ come from the germline V gene (reference sequence). V lost 6 bases and J 2 bases, leaving 14 bases between the germline ends. Here the CDR3 reads CASSSTRLAYEQYF. Written as DNA, the CDR3 is TGTGCCAGCAGTAGTACCAGGTTAGCCTACGAGCAGTACTTC.

The rearrangement joins TRBV28 to TRBJ2-1, with 9 bases lining up with TRBD1. V lost 5 bases and J lost 6; bases outside the gene matches: 8. Germline V gene sequence: CDR1 MDHEN, CDR2 SYDVKM. This CDR3 contains 15 residues. The CDR3 DNA is TGTGCCAGCAGTACGACGGGACAGGGCCTCAATGAGCAGTTCTTC. It yields the protein CASSTTGQGLNEQFF.

In regard to this clone: The junction departs from the called germline gene at one end, perhaps through a read error. The chain carries TRBV7-9 and TRBJ2-7; a weak D match, TRBD1 (6 bases). The CDR3 is 13 amino acids. Germline CDR1 and CDR2: SEHNR and FQNEAQ (reference sequence). In nucleotides, the CDR3 is TGTTCCAGCAGCTTATCCTACAGGGACGAGCAGTACTTC. Protein sequence: CSSSLSYRDEQYF.

The V and J genes are TRBV10-3 and TRBJ1-2, with a tentative D call TRBD1 (5 bases). There are 12 residues in the CDR3. V lost 2 bases and J lost 7, with 8 bases in between. Germline V gives CDR1 ENHRY, CDR2 SYGVKD. This CDR3 reads CAISEQGSGYTF. CDR3 DNA: TGTGCCATCAGTGAGCAGGGAAGTGGCTACACCTTC.

This rearrangement joins TRBV6-5 to TRBJ2-5, with 7 bases fitting TRBD1. The CDR3 is 13 amino acids. V was clipped by 5 bases and J by 3 bases; unmatched bases: 3. Germline loops: CDR1 MNHEY, CDR2 SVGAGI. The CDR3 sequence is CASSPGTEETQYF. As DNA, the CDR3 is TGTGCCAGCAGTCCCGGGACAGAAGAGACCCAGTACTTC.

V is TRBV7-3 and J is TRBJ2-2; TRBD2 matches 8 bases. The J segment lost 6 bases and the V segment lost 5 bases, leaving 11 bases of the junction unmatched. This CDR3 region has 16 residues. The germline CDR1 and CDR2 sequences are SGHTA and FQGTGA. CDR3 loop: CASSRTSPKGSGELFF. In DNA form, the CDR3 reads TGTGCCAGCAGCCGGACTAGCCCAAAAGGTTCCGGGGAGCTGTTTTTT.

The chain combines TRBV6-1 with TRBJ2-3; TRBD1 matches 7 bases. The V gene end was trimmed by 3 bases and the J gene end by 0 bases; junction bases not matched to a gene: 6. The germline V gene has CDR1 MNHNS and CDR2 SASEGT. This CDR3 is 16 amino acids long. This CDR3 is CASSDTGQFSTDTQYF. The CDR3 bases are TGTGCCAGCAGTGACACGGGACAGTTTAGCACAGATACGCAGTATTTT.

The J gene is TRBJ2-1, the V gene TRBV28, with TRBD2 as a possible D gene (6 bases). Germline V gene sequence: CDR1 MDHEN, CDR2 SYDVKM. Trimming shortened V by 5 bases and J by 2 bases, and 13 bases separated the two germline ends. The CDR3 length is 15 residues. CDR3 in amino acids: CASSPAGGTYNEQFF. The DNA for the CDR3 is TGTGCCAGCAGTCCGGCCGGCGGGACCTACAATGAGCAGTTCTTC.